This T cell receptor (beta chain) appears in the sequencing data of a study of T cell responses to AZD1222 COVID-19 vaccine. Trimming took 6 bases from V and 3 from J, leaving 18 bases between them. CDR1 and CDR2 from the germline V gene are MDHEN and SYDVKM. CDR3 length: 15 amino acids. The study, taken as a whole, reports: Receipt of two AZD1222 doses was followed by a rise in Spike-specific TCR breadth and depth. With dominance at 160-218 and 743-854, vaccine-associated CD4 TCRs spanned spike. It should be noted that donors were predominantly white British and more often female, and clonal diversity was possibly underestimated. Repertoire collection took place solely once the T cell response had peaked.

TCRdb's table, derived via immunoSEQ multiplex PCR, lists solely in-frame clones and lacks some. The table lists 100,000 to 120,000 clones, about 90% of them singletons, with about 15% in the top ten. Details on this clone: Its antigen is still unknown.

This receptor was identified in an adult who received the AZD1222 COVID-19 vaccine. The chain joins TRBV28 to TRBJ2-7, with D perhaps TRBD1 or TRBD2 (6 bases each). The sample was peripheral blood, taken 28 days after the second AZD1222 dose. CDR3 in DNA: TGTGCCAGCAGCGGGGTCCAAGGGGGGTACTACGAGCAGTACTTC. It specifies CASSGVQGGYYEQYF.